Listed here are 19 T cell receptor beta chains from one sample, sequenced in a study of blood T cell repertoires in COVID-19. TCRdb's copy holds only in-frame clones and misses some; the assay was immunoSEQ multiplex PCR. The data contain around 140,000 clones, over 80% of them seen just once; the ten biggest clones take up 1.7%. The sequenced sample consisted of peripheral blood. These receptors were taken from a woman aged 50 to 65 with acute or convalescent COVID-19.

This CDR3 reads CASSNTGQGMNQPQHF. CDR3 nucleotide sequence: TGTGCCAGCTCAAACACGGGACAGGGGATGAATCAGCCCCAGCATTTT. The V and J genes are TRBV18 and TRBJ1-5; 10 bases fit TRBD1. This CDR3 has 16 amino acids. From germline, CDR1 is KGHSH and CDR2 LQKENI. V lost 5 bases, J lost 4 bases, and 8 bases stayed unmatched.

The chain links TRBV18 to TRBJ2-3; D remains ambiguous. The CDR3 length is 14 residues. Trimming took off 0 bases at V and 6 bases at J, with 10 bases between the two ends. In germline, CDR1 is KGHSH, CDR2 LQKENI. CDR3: CASSPPNSEDTQYF. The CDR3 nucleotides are TGTGCCAGCTCACCACCAAACTCGGAGGATACGCAGTATTTT.

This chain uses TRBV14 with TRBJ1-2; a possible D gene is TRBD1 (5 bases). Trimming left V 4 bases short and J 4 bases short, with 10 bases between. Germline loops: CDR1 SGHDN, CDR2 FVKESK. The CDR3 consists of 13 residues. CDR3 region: CASSLGLIYGYTF. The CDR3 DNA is TGTGCCAGCAGCCTGGGACTGATCTATGGCTACACCTTC. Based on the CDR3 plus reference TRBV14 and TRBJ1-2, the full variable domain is EAGVTQFPSHSVIEKGQTVTLRCDPISGHDNLYWYRRVMGKEIKFLLHFVKESKQDESGMPNNRFLAERTGGTYSTLKVQPAELEDSGVYFCASSLGLIYGYTFGSGTRLTVV.

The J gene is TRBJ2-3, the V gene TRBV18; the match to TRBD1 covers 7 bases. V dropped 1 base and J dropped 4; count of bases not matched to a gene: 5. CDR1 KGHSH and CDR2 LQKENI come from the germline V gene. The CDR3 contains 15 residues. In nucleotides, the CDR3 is TGTGCCAGCTCACCACTGGCCAGGGGGTCAGATACGCAGTATTTT. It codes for CASSPLARGSDTQYF.

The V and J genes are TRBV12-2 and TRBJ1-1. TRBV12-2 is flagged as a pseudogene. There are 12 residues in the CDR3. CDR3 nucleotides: TGTGCAAGTCGCTTCGGAGGGGCTGAAGCTTTCTTT. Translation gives CASRFGGAEAFF.

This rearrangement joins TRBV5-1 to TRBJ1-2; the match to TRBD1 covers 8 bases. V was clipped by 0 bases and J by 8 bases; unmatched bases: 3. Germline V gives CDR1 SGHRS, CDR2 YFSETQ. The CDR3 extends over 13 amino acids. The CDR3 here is CASSLDRGNGYTF. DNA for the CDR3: TGCGCCAGCAGCTTGGACAGGGGGAACGGCTACACCTTC.

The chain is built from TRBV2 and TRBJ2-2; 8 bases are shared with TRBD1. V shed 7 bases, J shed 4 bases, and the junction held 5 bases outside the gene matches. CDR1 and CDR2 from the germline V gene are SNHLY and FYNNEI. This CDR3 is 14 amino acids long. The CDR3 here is CASTRQGTTGELFF. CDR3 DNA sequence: TGTGCCAGCACACGACAGGGGACCACCGGGGAGCTGTTTTTT.

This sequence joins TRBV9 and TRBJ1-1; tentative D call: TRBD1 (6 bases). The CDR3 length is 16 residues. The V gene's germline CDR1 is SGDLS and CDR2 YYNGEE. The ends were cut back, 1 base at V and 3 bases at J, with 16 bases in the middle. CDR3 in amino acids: CASSVHPGEGDTEAFF. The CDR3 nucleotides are TGTGCCAGCAGCGTACATCCAGGGGAGGGGGACACTGAAGCTTTCTTT.

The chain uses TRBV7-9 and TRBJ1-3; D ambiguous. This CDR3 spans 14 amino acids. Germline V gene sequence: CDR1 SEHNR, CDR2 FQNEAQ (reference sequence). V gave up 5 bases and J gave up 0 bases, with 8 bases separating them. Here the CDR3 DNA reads TGTGCCAGCAGCCCACCTATCTCTGGAAACACCATATATTTT. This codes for CASSPPISGNTIYF. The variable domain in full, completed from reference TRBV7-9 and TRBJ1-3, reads DTGVSQNPRHKITKRGQNVTFRCDPISEHNRLYWYRQTLGQGPEFLTYFQNEAQLEKSRLLSDRFSAERPKGSFSTLEIQRTEQGDSAMYLCASSPPISGNTIYFGEGSWLTVV.

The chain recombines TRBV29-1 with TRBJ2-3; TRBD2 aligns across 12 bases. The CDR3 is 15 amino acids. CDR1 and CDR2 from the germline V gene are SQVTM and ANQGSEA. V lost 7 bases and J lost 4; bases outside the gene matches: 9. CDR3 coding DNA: TGCAGCGCACAATTGACTAGCGGGAGTGCAGATACGCAGTATTTT. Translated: CSAQLTSGSADTQYF.

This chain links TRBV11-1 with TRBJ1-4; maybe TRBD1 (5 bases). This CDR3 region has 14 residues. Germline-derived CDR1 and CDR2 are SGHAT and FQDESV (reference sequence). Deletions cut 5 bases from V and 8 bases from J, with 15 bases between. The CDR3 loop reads CASSTRVAGEKLFF. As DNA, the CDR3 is TGTGCCAGCAGCACCAGGGTAGCGGGGGAAAAACTGTTTTTT.

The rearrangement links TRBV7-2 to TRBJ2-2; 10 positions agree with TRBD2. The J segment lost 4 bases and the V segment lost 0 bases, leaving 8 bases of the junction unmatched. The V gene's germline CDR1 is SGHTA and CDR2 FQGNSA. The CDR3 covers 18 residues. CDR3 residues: CASSLALLSGGVTGELFF. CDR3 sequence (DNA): TGTGCCAGCAGCTTAGCGCTACTAAGCGGGGGGGTCACCGGGGAGCTGTTTTTT.

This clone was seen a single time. CDR3 amino acids: CASSPRVLAEAFF. CDR3 DNA sequence: TGTGCCAGCAGCCCCAGGGTTCTGGCTGAAGCTTTCTTT. The chain recombines TRBV9 with TRBJ1-1, with a tentative D call TRBD1 (5 bases). The ends were cut back, 4 bases at V and 6 bases at J, with 13 bases in the middle. Germline V gene sequence: CDR1 SGDLS, CDR2 YYNGEE. The CDR3 runs 13 residues.

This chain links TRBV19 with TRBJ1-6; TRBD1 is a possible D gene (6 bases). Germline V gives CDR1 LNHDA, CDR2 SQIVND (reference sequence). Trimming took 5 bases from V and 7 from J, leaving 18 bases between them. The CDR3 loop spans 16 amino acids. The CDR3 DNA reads TGTGCCAGTAGTCGACAGGCGTTGAGCCGAAATTCACCCCTCCACTTT. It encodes CASSRQALSRNSPLHF.

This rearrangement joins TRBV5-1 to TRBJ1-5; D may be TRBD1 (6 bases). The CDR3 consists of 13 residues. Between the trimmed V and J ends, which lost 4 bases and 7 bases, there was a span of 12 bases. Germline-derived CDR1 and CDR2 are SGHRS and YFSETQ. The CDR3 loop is CASSQDRGQPQHF. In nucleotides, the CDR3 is TGCGCCAGCAGCCAGGACAGAGGACAGCCCCAGCATTTT.

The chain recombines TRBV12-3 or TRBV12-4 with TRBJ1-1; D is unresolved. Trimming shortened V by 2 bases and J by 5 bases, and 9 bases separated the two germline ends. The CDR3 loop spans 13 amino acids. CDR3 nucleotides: TGTGCCAGCAGTTTACGGGATGGGACTGAAGCTTTCTTT. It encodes CASSLRDGTEAFF.

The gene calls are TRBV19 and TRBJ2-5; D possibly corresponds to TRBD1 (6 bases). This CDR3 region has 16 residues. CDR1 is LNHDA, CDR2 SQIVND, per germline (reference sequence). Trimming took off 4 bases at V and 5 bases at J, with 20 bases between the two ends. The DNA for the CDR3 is TGTGCCAGTAGTACCCCTAGGGATCAGGGGAAGGAGACCCAGTACTTC. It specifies CASSTPRDQGKETQYF.

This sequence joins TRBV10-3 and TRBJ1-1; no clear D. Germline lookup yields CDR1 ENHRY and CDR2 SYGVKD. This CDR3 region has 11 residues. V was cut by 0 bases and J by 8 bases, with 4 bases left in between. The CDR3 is CAISESTEAFF. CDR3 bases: TGTGCCATCAGTGAGTCGACAGAAGCTTTCTTT.

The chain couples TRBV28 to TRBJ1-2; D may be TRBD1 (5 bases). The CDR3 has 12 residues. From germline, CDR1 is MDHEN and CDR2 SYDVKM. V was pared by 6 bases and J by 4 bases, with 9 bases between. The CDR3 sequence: CASSLGAYGYTF. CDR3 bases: TGTGCCAGCAGCTTAGGGGCCTATGGCTACACCTTC.